The 11 T cell receptor beta chains below were found in one sample sequenced in a study of human T cells and chemical hapten exposure. Time point given: patch test 3, about 24 weeks after DPC sensitization. Documented treatment: therapeutic diphenylcyclopropenone sensitization with weekly scalp DPC. TCRdb independently ran MiXCR on the RACE reads; one entry per CDR3 protein. The table lists about 170,000 distinct CDR3 sequences, 28% of them singletons. The sequencing here drew on whole blood, taken in connection with sensitization to the hapten diphenylcyclopropenone (DPC). These receptors all stem from a woman aged 18-29 years with alopecia areata. Some clones in this sample may be carry-over from other donors' samples.

The chain combines TRBV4-1 with TRBJ2-2; 9 bases fit TRBD2. CDR1 is MGHRA and CDR2 is YSYEKL in the germline V gene. V dropped 4 bases and J dropped 0; count of bases not matched to a gene: 3. CDR3 length: 16 amino acids. The CDR3: CASSRLAVANTGELFF. The DNA for the CDR3 is TGCGCCAGCAGCCGACTAGCGGTCGCGAACACCGGGGAGCTGTTTTTT.

This clonotype has more than one count but fewer than ten. The chain is built from TRBV7-2 and TRBJ1-1; D is undetermined. V was shortened by 1 base and J by 4 bases, with 10 bases between the two germline ends. The CDR3 is 14 residues long. Germline V gene data show CDR1 as SGHTA and CDR2 as FQGNSA. The CDR3 protein is CASSLVPSGTEAFF. Written as DNA, the CDR3 is TGTGCCAGCAGCTTAGTACCGTCTGGCACTGAAGCTTTCTTT.

The chain carries TRBV25-1 and TRBJ1-1; D may be TRBD1 (6 bases). Between the trimmed V and J ends, which lost 3 bases and 4 bases, there was a span of 12 bases. The CDR3 contains 14 residues. Per germline, CDR1 MGHDK and CDR2 SYGVNS. This CDR3 is CASSDGGASTEAFF. CDR3 sequence (DNA): TGTGCCAGCAGTGACGGGGGGGCCTCCACTGAAGCTTTCTTT.

V usage is TRBV28 and J usage is TRBJ1-3; D gene uncertain. Per the germline V gene, CDR1 is MDHEN and CDR2 is SYDVKM. This CDR3 has 12 residues. The V end was cut by 6 bases, the J end by 5 bases, with 8 bases between. CDR3 amino acids: CASRRSRNTIYF. DNA for the CDR3: TGTGCCAGCAGGCGGAGCCGAAACACCATATATTTT.

This clonotype was seen a handful of times. The chain employs TRBV25-1 and TRBJ1-1; a weak D match, TRBD1 (5 bases). Trimming took 2 bases from V and 11 from J, leaving 12 bases between them. Germline V CDR1 and CDR2: MGHDK, SYGVNS. There are 12 residues in the CDR3. The DNA of the CDR3 is TGTGCCAGCAGTGAAATTAGGGGTTCGGCTTTCTTT. Protein sequence: CASSEIRGSAFF.

This sequence joins TRBV7-2 and TRBJ2-5; D not resolved. The ends were cut back, 5 bases at V and 5 bases at J, with 12 bases in the middle. The CDR3 consists of 13 residues. CDR1 is SGHTA, CDR2 FQGNSA, per germline. CDR3 in amino acids: CASSTDLTETQYF. The CDR3 DNA reads as TGTGCCAGCAGCACCGACTTAACGGAGACCCAGTACTTC.

The chain uses TRBV29-1 and TRBJ1-2; a weak D match, TRBD1 (6 bases). CDR1 and CDR2 (germline): SQVTM, ANQGSEA. The CDR3 length is 13 residues. Trimming took 1 base from V and 7 from J, leaving 13 bases between them. The CDR3 DNA follows: TGCAGCGTTGAAGTTCGGGGGCGCGGTGGCTACACCTTC. Amino acid sequence: CSVEVRGRGGYTF. Drawing the rest from reference TRBV29-1 and TRBJ1-2, the complete variable domain is SAVISQKPSRDICQRGTSLTIQCQVDSQVTMMFWYRQQPGQSLTLIATANQGSEATYESGFVIDKFPISRPNLTFSTLTVSNMSPEDSSIYLCSVEVRGRGGYTFGSGTRLTVV.

V usage is TRBV7-2 and J usage is TRBJ2-7, with 9 nucleotides matching TRBD1. The ends lost 4 bases at V and 3 bases at J; junction bases unmatched: 7. Germline V gene lookup returns CDR1 SGHTA and CDR2 FQGNSA. This CDR3 is built from 15 residues. CDR3 DNA: TGTGCCAGCAGCTGGGGACAGGGTGGTTACTACGAGCAGTACTTC. Translating gives CASSWGQGGYYEQYF.

The chain links TRBV7-2 to TRBJ2-4, with TRBD1 as a possible D gene (6 bases). Per the germline V gene, CDR1 is SGHTA and CDR2 is FQGNSA. The CDR3 runs 14 residues. V was shortened by 4 bases and J by 6 bases, with 13 bases between the two germline ends. This chain's CDR3 is CASSYLWTVNIQYF. The CDR3 region has the DNA TGTGCCAGCAGCTACCTTTGGACAGTAAACATTCAGTACTTC.

In its sample, this clonotype was seen a few times. The genes are TRBV28 and TRBJ2-1; D is possibly TRBD1 (5 bases). The CDR3 spans 11 residues. Germline loops: CDR1 MDHEN, CDR2 SYDVKM. Trimming shortened V by 8 bases and J by 4 bases, and 6 bases separated the two germline ends. CDR3 sequence: CASQGYNEQFF. The CDR3 DNA reads TGTGCCAGCCAGGGTTACAATGAGCAGTTCTTC.

The chain has TRBV19 and TRBJ2-2; no definite D call. Germline V gene lookup returns CDR1 LNHDA and CDR2 SQIVND (reference sequence). The CDR3 contains 12 residues. Trimming removed 3 bases from V and 7 bases from J, with 6 bases in between. The CDR3 coding sequence is TGTGCCAGTAGTATCGGAGTCGGGGAGCTGTTTTTT. Encoded protein: CASSIGVGELFF.